A selection of T cell receptor beta chains follows, all from one sample in a study of response to subunit inactivated influenza vaccine. TCRdb analysed the RT-PCR reads with MiXCR anew, one entry per CDR3 protein. Of more than 500,000 distinct CDR3 sequences in the sample, 10% to 12% were seen once. This same sample was also taken into another study, of T cells expressing NK-cell markers.

The sequenced sample was PBMCs from blood, obtained on the day of vaccination. The receptors here all came from a man aged 50 to 59 who received an inactivated influenza vaccine. Both conserved end residues are part of each CDR3. D genes are given only for firm matches. Rows give clone size only sometimes, using once, few, many, or a class for an expanded clone.

abundance: NA
j_gene: TRBJ2-7
v_gene: TRBV7-2
d_gene: NA
CDR3aa: CASSFDRARREQYF
CDR3nt: TGTGCCAGCAGCTTCGACCGGGCCAGAAGGGAGCAGTACTTC

abundance: NA
j_gene: TRBJ1-5
v_gene: TRBV28
d_gene: TRBD1
CDR3aa: CASSLADRAVQPQHF
CDR3nt: TGTGCCAGCAGTTTGGCGGACAGGGCGGTTCAGCCCCAGCATTTT

abundance: few
j_gene: TRBJ2-3
v_gene: TRBV10-3
d_gene: NA
CDR3aa: CAGQRGLTDTQYF
CDR3nt: TGTGCCGGCCAGCGAGGTCTTACAGATACGCAGTATTTT

abundance: few
j_gene: TRBJ2-1
v_gene: TRBV6-2/TRBV6-3
d_gene: NA
CDR3aa: CASSLRGHLYNEQFF
CDR3nt: TGTGCCAGCAGTCTCAGGGGTCACTTATACAATGAGCAGTTCTTC

abundance: NA
j_gene: TRBJ2-3
v_gene: TRBV5-1
d_gene: NA
CDR3aa: CASSPWSAYTDTQYF
CDR3nt: TGCGCCAGCAGCCCCTGGTCGGCCTACACAGATACGCAGTATTTT

abundance: few
j_gene: TRBJ2-3
v_gene: TRBV6-5
d_gene: NA
CDR3aa: CASSYFFEGTDTQYF
CDR3nt: TGTGCCAGCAGTTACTTTTTTGAGGGAACAGATACGCAGTATTTT

abundance: few
j_gene: TRBJ2-2
v_gene: TRBV6-1
d_gene: NA
CDR3aa: CASSLSRGPAGELFF
CDR3nt: TGTGCCAGCTCATTATCCCGAGGGCCCGCCGGGGAGCTGTTTTTT

abundance: few
j_gene: TRBJ2-1
v_gene: TRBV7-3
d_gene: NA
CDR3aa: CASSPVGSNEQFF
CDR3nt: TGTGCCAGCAGCCCCGTTGGGTCGAATGAGCAGTTCTTC

abundance: many
j_gene: TRBJ1-1
v_gene: TRBV6-1
d_gene: NA
CDR3aa: CASSEGVVGTEAFF
CDR3nt: TGTGCCAGCAGTGAGGGGGTTGTCGGCACTGAAGCTTTCTTT

abundance: many
j_gene: TRBJ2-7
v_gene: TRBV28
d_gene: NA
CDR3aa: CASSLLRLSYEQYF
CDR3nt: TGTGCCAGCAGTTTACTCCGGTTGTCCTACGAGCAGTACTTC

abundance: few
j_gene: TRBJ2-5
v_gene: TRBV2
d_gene: NA
CDR3aa: CASSEAGIQETQYF
CDR3nt: TGTGCCAGCAGTGAAGCGGGGATCCAAGAGACCCAGTACTTC

abundance: NA
j_gene: TRBJ1-1
v_gene: TRBV29-1
d_gene: NA
CDR3aa: CSVKQGNTEAFF
CDR3nt: TGCAGCGTTAAACAGGGGAACACTGAAGCTTTCTTT

abundance: few
j_gene: TRBJ2-3
v_gene: TRBV20-1
d_gene: TRBD1
CDR3aa: CSAPGQGDGTQYF
CDR3nt: TGCAGTGCCCCGGGACAGGGCGACGGGACGCAGTATTTT

abundance: NA
j_gene: TRBJ2-3
v_gene: TRBV20-1
d_gene: TRBD1
CDR3aa: CSASQGANTDTQYF
CDR3nt: TGCAGTGCTAGCCAGGGGGCTAACACAGATACGCAGTATTTT